One T cell receptor (beta chain) is described in this entry. Its antigen remains unidentified. The data derive from a study of vaccination and CD4 T cells after COVID-19. Study context: Median draw time for post-COVID samples was under 120 days post-diagnosis (range 35 to 161). Whole-study findings and limits: SARS-CoV-2-reactive clonotypes showed a nonsignificant median rise from around 20 to 38.

Stated treatment: approximately nine-day PBMC culture with coronavirus spike peptide pools or control peptides (ViraFEST assay). Sequencing of the DNA from cultured CD4+ T cells was carried out with the Oncomine TCR Beta short-read assay. Via MiXCR, TCRdb re-called the PCR reads, giving one row per CDR3 protein. Of about 10,000 distinct CDR3 sequences in the sample, approximately 25% were seen once. Trimming stripped 2 bases from V and 1 base from J, with 26 bases between. The CDR3 extends over 20 amino acids. Germline CDR1 MNHEY, CDR2 SVGAGI. Sequencing used CD4+ T cells from blood, cultured in vitro, obtained before SARS-CoV-2 vaccination. This sequence joins TRBV6-5 and TRBJ2-5, with D perhaps matching TRBD1 or TRBD2 (6 bases each). This TCR was recovered from a human donor who received a COVID-19 vaccine. This chain's CDR3 is CASSYGKLFLEGGIQETQYF. CDR3 DNA: TGTGCCAGCAGTTACGGGAAGTTATTCCTGGAAGGGGGGATCCAAGAGACCCAGTACTTC.